A single sample gave rise to the 26 T cell receptor beta chains below, sequenced in a study of PD-L1 blockade in urothelial cancer. The data were produced by immunoSEQ multiplex PCR, yet TCRdb's version contains in-frame clones alone and is incomplete. The sample includes 35,000 to 45,000 clones, more than 65% seen only once; the top ten take roughly 2.8%. The sequencing used PBMCs, collected around atezolizumab (anti-PD-L1) treatment. The origin of the receptors is a man aged 70-80 years with urothelial cancer.

This clone was counted a few times. The sample holds other DNA sequences that translate to the same CDR3. The chain is built from TRBV28 and TRBJ2-1; possible D gene TRBD1, 6 bases. The V end lost 3 bases, the J end lost 7 bases, and 10 bases lay between the germline ends. The CDR3 runs 13 residues. Germline V gene sequence: CDR1 MDHEN, CDR2 SYDVKM. The DNA for the CDR3 is TGTGCCAGCAGTTTCCGGACAGCAAATGAGCAGTTCTTC. Residues: CASSFRTANEQFF.

This chain uses TRBV19 with TRBJ1-5; D might be TRBD1 (5 bases). The V end lost 10 bases, the J end lost 1 base, and 17 bases lay between the germline ends. CDR1 is LNHDA and CDR2 is SQIVND in the germline V gene (reference sequence). The CDR3 is 15 residues long. CDR3 DNA sequence: TGTGCCACCTCCCAGGGTGATAGGAGCAATCAGCCCCAGCATTTT. Protein product: CATSQGDRSNQPQHF.

In this sample, this clone turned up a few times. The chain employs TRBV9 and TRBJ2-3; D ambiguous. The germline gives CDR1 SGDLS, CDR2 YYNGEE. This CDR3 contains 12 residues. V was shortened by 0 bases and J by 6 bases, with 5 bases between the two germline ends. The CDR3 spells CASSVASDTQYF. The CDR3 nucleotides are TGTGCCAGCAGCGTAGCGTCCGATACGCAGTATTTT.

The chain links TRBV7-9 to TRBJ1-1; D gene unclear. CDR3 size: 12 residues. Trimming shortened V by 1 base and J by 5 bases, and 5 bases separated the two germline ends. Germline CDR1 and CDR2: SEHNR and FQNEAQ (reference sequence). Here the CDR3 reads CASSLGLTEAFF. The CDR3 region has the DNA TGTGCCAGCAGCTTAGGGCTGACTGAAGCTTTCTTT.

This chain uses TRBV28 with TRBJ1-4; D gene uncertain. Trimming left V 5 bases short and J 0 bases short, with 10 bases between. Germline CDR1 MDHEN, CDR2 SYDVKM. The CDR3 runs to 15 residues. In DNA, the CDR3 is TGTGCCAGCAGTCCCCACACAGCAACTAATGAAAAACTGTTTTTT. Translating gives CASSPHTATNEKLFF.

The chain uses TRBV7-2 and TRBJ1-1, with TRBD1 identical over 10 bases. CDR1 and CDR2 (germline): SGHTA, FQGNSA. The CDR3 sequence is 16 residues long. After removal of 4 bases from V and 3 bases from J, the junction contained 8 bases not matched to a gene. The CDR3 coding sequence is TGTGCCAGCAGCTCTAGGACAGGGGGGAGGGACACTGAAGCTTTCTTT. Its protein is CASSSRTGGRDTEAFF.

The CDR3 nucleotides read TGTGCCAGCAGTTCACAGGGTAGAGGGGGTCTTCAGCCCCAGCATTTT. It translates to CASSSQGRGGLQPQHF. The chain uses TRBV6-6 and TRBJ1-5; perhaps TRBD1 as D (6 bases). This CDR3 comprises 16 residues. Germline assignment: CDR1 MNHNY and CDR2 SVGAGI (reference sequence). V shed 4 bases and J shed 6 bases, with 19 bases lying between them.

The chain is built from TRBV6-6 and TRBJ2-5, with 11 nucleotides matching TRBD2. In germline, CDR1 is MNHNY, CDR2 SVGAGI (reference sequence). The CDR3 is 15 amino acids. The trim removed 6 bases at V and 5 bases at J, leaving 8 bases unmatched. CDR3: CASSLGVAGGETQYF. CDR3 bases: TGTGCCAGCAGCCTGGGCGTAGCGGGAGGGGAGACCCAGTACTTC.

The V call is TRBV9, the J call TRBJ2-5; 9 bases line up with TRBD2. Germline V CDR1 and CDR2: SGDLS, YYNGEE. The CDR3 length is 15 residues. J gave up 3 bases and V 3 bases, and 6 bases lay outside the gene matches. Here the CDR3 DNA reads TGTGCCAGCAGCGGGACTAGCGTAATAGAAGAGACCCAGTACTTC. This translates into CASSGTSVIEETQYF. Together with reference TRBV9 and TRBJ2-5, the CDR3 gives the full variable domain: DSGVTQTPKHLITATGQRVTLRCSPRSGDLSVYWYQQSLDQGLQFLIQYYNGEERAKGNILERFSAQQFPDLHSELNLSSLELGDSALYFCASSGTSVIEETQYFGPGTRLLVL.

The chain recombines TRBV7-9 with TRBJ1-5; 7 bases fit TRBD1. The CDR3 contains 17 residues. J was trimmed by 1 base and V by 1 base; bases with no gene match: 7. In germline, CDR1 is SEHNR, CDR2 FQNEAQ (reference sequence). As DNA, the CDR3 is TGTGCCAGCAGCTTAGAGGAGACAGGGCAGAGCAATCAGCCCCAGCATTTT. Residues: CASSLEETGQSNQPQHF.

The V call is TRBV9, the J call TRBJ2-1; D is unresolved. CDR3 length: 13 amino acids. The V end lost 0 bases, the J end lost 10 bases, and 11 bases lay between the germline ends. The germline V gene encodes CDR1 SGDLS and CDR2 YYNGEE. DNA of the CDR3: TGTGCCAGCAGCGTAGACGGTACCCTGGAGCAGTTCTTC. It specifies CASSVDGTLEQFF. Using reference TRBV9 and TRBJ2-1 for the parts outside the CDR3, the full variable domain is DSGVTQTPKHLITATGQRVTLRCSPRSGDLSVYWYQQSLDQGLQFLIQYYNGEERAKGNILERFSAQQFPDLHSELNLSSLELGDSALYFCASSVDGTLEQFFGPGTRLTVL.

J is TRBJ2-3 and V is TRBV29-1, with 9 bases fitting TRBD2. This CDR3 is 17 amino acids long. Trimming took 4 bases from V and 5 from J; bases not matched to a gene: 16. Germline V gene sequence: CDR1 SQVTM, CDR2 ANQGSEA. The CDR3 DNA follows: TGCAGCGTTGGCCTAGGCGGGAGGGCCCTCTGGATAGATACGCAGTATTTT. Amino acids: CSVGLGGRALWIDTQYF.

V usage is TRBV10-3 and J usage is TRBJ1-5; the match to TRBD1 covers 8 bases. Germline V gene sequence: CDR1 ENHRY, CDR2 SYGVKD. The V and J ends lost 3 bases and 4 bases, in that order; junction bases with no gene match: 2. CDR3 size: 14 residues. CDR3 loop: CAISEDRGNQPQHF. CDR3 in DNA: TGTGCCATCAGTGAAGACAGGGGAAATCAGCCCCAGCATTTT.

V usage is TRBV5-1 and J usage is TRBJ1-1; TRBD1 is a possible D gene (6 bases). CDR3 length: 17 amino acids. Trimming took 0 bases from V and 5 from J, leaving 20 bases between them. Germline lookup yields CDR1 SGHRS and CDR2 YFSETQ. The CDR3 sequence is CASSLAGTPQSRTEAFF. The CDR3 nucleotides read TGCGCCAGCAGCTTGGCCGGGACACCCCAGAGCAGGACTGAAGCTTTCTTT.

In this sample, this clone turned up a few times. The chain joins TRBV21-1 to TRBJ1-3; the table assigns TRBD1, which was not confirmed against the DNA. TRBV21-1 is designated a pseudogene. The CDR3 is made up of 13 amino acids. The CDR3: CASSTGFGNTIYF. In nucleotides, the CDR3 is TGTGCCAGCAGCACAGGGTTTGGAAACACCATATATTTT.

The chain is built from TRBV5-8 and TRBJ1-5; 10 bases agree with TRBD1. Germline trimming cut 5 bases from V and 6 bases from J; bases unmatched to any gene: 11. This CDR3 contains 16 residues. Germline V CDR1 and CDR2: SGHTS, YDEGEE. CDR3 coding DNA: TGTGCCAGCAGATCGAAGACGGGACAGGGGTTTCAGCCCCAGCATTTT. Translating gives CASRSKTGQGFQPQHF.

The chain recombines TRBV7-6 with TRBJ1-3; 7 bases line up with TRBD1. Per germline, CDR1 SGHVS and CDR2 FNYEAQ. This CDR3 comprises 16 residues. Unmatched junction bases numbered 3, after V lost 1 base and J lost 0 bases. The chain's CDR3 is CASSLVTGNSGNTIYF. CDR3 sequence (DNA): TGTGCCAGCAGCTTAGTGACAGGGAACTCTGGAAACACCATATATTTT.

The chain links TRBV11-2 to TRBJ2-2, with 8 bases identical to TRBD2. The CDR3 consists of 16 residues. Trimming cost V 2 bases and J 5 bases; bases outside gene matches: 7. Germline CDR1 is SGHAT and CDR2 is FQNNGV. The CDR3 DNA reads TGTGCCAGCAGCTTAACTCTGGCGGGAGGAACCGGGGAGCTGTTTTTT. Translation: CASSLTLAGGTGELFF. The variable domain in full, completed from reference TRBV11-2 and TRBJ2-2, reads EAGVAQSPRYKIIEKRQSVAFWCNPISGHATLYWYQQILGQGPKLLIQFQNNGVVDDSQLPKDRFSAERLKGVDSTLKIQPAKLEDSAVYLCASSLTLAGGTGELFFGEGSRLTVL.

The chain links TRBV5-1 to TRBJ2-5; TRBD2 aligns across 10 bases. Trimming at V came to 0 bases and at J to 4 bases, leaving 6 bases not matched to a gene. This CDR3 contains 16 residues. Germline V gene sequence: CDR1 SGHRS, CDR2 YFSETQ. In nucleotides, the CDR3 is TGCGCCAGCAGCTTGGGTACTAGCGGGATTCGAGAGACCCAGTACTTC. Its translation is CASSLGTSGIRETQYF. Looking up the rest from reference TRBV5-1 and TRBJ2-5 gives the full variable domain: KAGVTQTPRYLIKTRGQQVTLSCSPISGHRSVSWYQQTPGQGLQFLFEYFSETQRNKGNFPGRFSGRQFSNSRSEMNVSTLELGDSALYLCASSLGTSGIRETQYFGPGTRLLVL.

This sequence joins TRBV30 and TRBJ2-5; 8 positions agree with TRBD2. V was pared by 7 bases and J by 5 bases, with 15 bases of the junction left unmatched. The CDR3 has 15 residues. Germline CDR1 is GTSNPN and CDR2 is SVGIG (reference sequence). The CDR3 DNA sequence: TGTGCCTCCTGGGTGTTAAGCGGGAGTGGGGAGACCCAGTACTTC. Its protein is CASWVLSGSGETQYF.

The chain couples TRBV13 to TRBJ2-7, with 9 bases aligning to TRBD2. Looked up from germline, CDR1 is PRHDT and CDR2 is FYEKMQ (reference sequence). CDR3 size: 18 residues. Trimming at V came to 1 base and at J to 0 bases, leaving 10 bases not matched to a gene. The CDR3 sequence: CASSLAWGSGRGSYEQYF. In DNA form, the CDR3 reads TGTGCCAGCAGCTTAGCTTGGGGTAGCGGGAGAGGCTCCTACGAGCAGTACTTC.

The rearrangement joins TRBV7-8 to TRBJ2-7; D is perhaps TRBD1 (6 bases). The CDR3 loop spans 16 amino acids. V dropped 4 bases and J dropped 5 bases, with 21 bases sitting between them. Germline V CDR1 and CDR2: SGHVS, FQNEAQ. CDR3 DNA: TGTGCCAGCAGCTCCTCCCAGGACAGCGCCTTTCACGAGCAGTACTTC. The encoded protein is CASSSSQDSAFHEQYF.

The chain recombines TRBV21-1 with TRBJ2-1; TRBD2, the table's D call, was not compared with the DNA. TRBV21-1 corresponds to a pseudogene. CDR3 size: 16 residues. The CDR3 sequence: CASSKKVALEFHEQFF. The CDR3 DNA is TGTGCCAGCAGCAAAAAGGTAGCACTAGAGTTCCATGAGCAGTTCTTC.

This chain joins TRBV4-2 and TRBJ1-2, with TRBD1 matching 9 bases. The ends lost 1 base at V and 8 bases at J; junction bases unmatched: 5. Looked up from germline, CDR1 is LGHNA and CDR2 is YNFKEQ. The CDR3 sequence is 14 residues long. The DNA for the CDR3 is TGTGCCAGCAGCCAAGGGGACAGGGAAGGCGGCTACACCTTC. Translation: CASSQGDREGGYTF.

This CDR3 is CASSLTVYRADTQYF. As DNA, the CDR3 is TGTGCCAGTAGTCTGACGGTCTACCGGGCAGATACGCAGTATTTT. The gene calls are TRBV19 and TRBJ2-3; no clear D. Trimming cost V 5 bases and J 4 bases, with 16 bases left between them. Germline-derived CDR1 and CDR2 are LNHDA and SQIVND (reference sequence). CDR3 size: 15 residues.

This clone was counted a few times. The chain links TRBV28 to TRBJ2-1; 8 bases are shared with TRBD2. V lost 10 bases and J lost 0; bases outside the gene matches: 11. The germline V gene encodes CDR1 MDHEN and CDR2 SYDVKM. The CDR3 totals 16 residues. The DNA for the CDR3 is TGTGCCACAGGCGGGAGGAGGAGGCGCTCCTACAATGAGCAGTTCTTC. It specifies CATGGRRRRSYNEQFF.